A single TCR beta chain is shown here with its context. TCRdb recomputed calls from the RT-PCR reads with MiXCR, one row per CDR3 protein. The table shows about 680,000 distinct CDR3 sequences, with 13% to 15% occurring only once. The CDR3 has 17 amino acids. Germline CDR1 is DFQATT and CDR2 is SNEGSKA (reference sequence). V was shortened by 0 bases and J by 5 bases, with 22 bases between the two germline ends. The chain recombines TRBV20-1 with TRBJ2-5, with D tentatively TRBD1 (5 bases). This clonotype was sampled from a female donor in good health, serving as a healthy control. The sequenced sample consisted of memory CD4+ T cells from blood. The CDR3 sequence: CSARDRAGRVDRETQYF. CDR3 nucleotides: TGCAGTGCTAGAGATCGGGCTGGCAGGGTTGATCGGGAGACCCAGTACTTC.